This is a list of T cell receptor beta chains from one sample in a study of T cell repertoires in cytomegalovirus infection. TCRdb re-derived calls from the reads in MiXCR, one entry per CDR3 protein. The profile shows approximately 500,000 distinct CDR3 sequences, 15% to 20% of them singletons. Sequences were obtained from CD8+ T cells from PBMCs. The receptors were gathered from a human donor in good health (CMV status not recorded). Some clones in this sample may be carry-over from other donors' samples. The CDR3 runs from the conserved cysteine through the conserved F or W. A D gene is named only where the DNA matches it firmly. Clone size, where shown, is once, few, many, or a class for clones that have expanded.

j_gene | v_gene | d_gene | abundance | CDR3aa | CDR3nt
TRBJ2-7 | TRBV14 | NA | many | CASSGDTYEQYF | TGTGCCAGCAGTGGAGATACCTACGAGCAGTACTTC
TRBJ2-1 | TRBV24-1 | NA | NA | CATSDFAVSEQFF | TGTGCCACCAGTGATTTTGCCGTCAGTGAGCAGTTCTTC
TRBJ1-1 | TRBV19 | NA | NA | CASNRGANTEAFF | TGTGCCAGTAATAGAGGAGCGAACACTGAAGCTTTCTTT
TRBJ2-1 | TRBV7-3 | NA | many | CASSLGWSDNEQFF | TGTGCCAGCAGCTTAGGGTGGTCGGACAATGAGCAGTTCTTC
TRBJ1-1 | TRBV28 | NA | NA | CASSLLQREGAFF | TGTGCCAGCAGTTTACTACAGAGGGAGGGGGCTTTCTTT
TRBJ1-6 | TRBV20-1 | NA | NA | CSARVLQGNSPLHF | TGCAGTGCTAGAGTCCTACAGGGTAATTCACCCCTCCACTTT
TRBJ1-2 | TRBV10-3 | NA | few | CAISEEWGASYGYTF | TGTGCCATCAGTGAGGAGTGGGGGGCCTCATATGGCTACACCTTC
TRBJ1-2 | TRBV4-1 | NA | few | CASSQEVEGRVVYGYTF | TGCGCCAGCAGCCAAGAGGTGGAGGGCAGGGTGGTCTATGGCTACACCTTC
TRBJ2-3 | TRBV9 | TRBD2 | NA | CASSVEGGRFTDTQYF | TGTGCCAGCAGCGTAGAGGGCGGGAGGTTCACAGATACGCAGTATTTT
TRBJ1-2 | TRBV2 | NA | NA | CASCRDTGDYGYTF | TGTGCCAGCTGCCGGGACACCGGAGACTATGGCTACACCTTC
TRBJ2-7 | TRBV7-8 | NA | few | CASSLGHSEQYF | TGTGCCAGCAGCTTAGGTCACAGCGAGCAGTACTTC
TRBJ1-4 | TRBV5-6 | NA | NA | CASSLWGPPEKLFF | TGTGCCAGCAGCTTGTGGGGGCCGCCCGAAAAACTGTTTTTT
TRBJ2-7 | TRBV19 | NA | many | CASSIAPSYEQYF | TGTGCCAGTAGTATAGCTCCTTCCTACGAGCAGTACTTC
TRBJ1-5 | TRBV6-1 | NA | many | CASSEGLQPQHF | TGTGCCAGCAGTGAAGGACTACAGCCCCAGCATTTT
TRBJ2-7 | TRBV6-1 | NA | many | CASSRRWGGMGIYEQYF | TGTGCCAGCAGTAGGCGCTGGGGTGGGATGGGAATCTACGAGCAGTACTTC
TRBJ2-5 | TRBV19 | NA | few | CASSPRGLQETQYF | TGTGCCAGTAGTCCTAGAGGATTGCAAGAGACCCAGTACTTC
TRBJ2-5 | TRBV27 | NA | NA | CASSPTSWETQYF | TGTGCCAGCAGTCCAACTAGCTGGGAGACCCAGTACTTC
TRBJ1-1 | TRBV10-3 | NA | NA | CAISESIRGTEAFF | TGTGCCATCAGTGAGTCGATTCGTGGCACTGAAGCTTTCTTT
TRBJ2-7 | TRBV19 | NA | few | CASSGASRDEQYF | TGTGCCAGTAGTGGGGCCTCAAGAGACGAGCAGTACTTC
TRBJ2-1 | TRBV12-3/TRBV12-4 | TRBD2 | many | CASSQIPSGSSYNEQFF | TGTGCCAGCAGTCAAATACCTAGCGGGAGCTCCTACAATGAGCAGTTCTTC
TRBJ2-1 | TRBV7-9 | NA | many | CASSWGSSYNEQFF | TGTGCCAGCAGCTGGGGGAGCTCCTACAATGAGCAGTTCTTC
TRBJ2-2 | TRBV7-9 | TRBD2 | many | CASMSGRPGTGELFF | TGTGCCAGCATGAGCGGGAGGCCAGGCACCGGGGAGCTGTTTTTT
TRBJ2-7 | TRBV28 | TRBD2 | once | CASTPIGTSSPYEQYF | TGTGCCAGCACCCCAATAGGGACTAGCTCCCCATACGAGCAGTACTTC
TRBJ2-7 | TRBV12-3/TRBV12-4 | TRBD1 | many | CASSLTGERYEQYF | TGTGCCAGCAGTTTGACAGGGGAGAGGTACGAGCAGTACTTC
TRBJ2-3 | TRBV20-1 | NA | NA | CSARDRETDTQYF | TGCAGTGCTAGAGACAGGGAGACAGATACGCAGTATTTT
TRBJ2-7 | TRBV29-1 | TRBD1 | many | CSAGTGNPYEQYF | TGCAGCGCTGGGACAGGGAACCCCTACGAGCAGTACTTC
TRBJ2-7 | TRBV11-2 | TRBD2 | once | CASSLGVGRDEQYF | TGTGCCAGCAGCTTAGGGGTCGGGAGGGACGAGCAGTACTTC
TRBJ2-5 | TRBV5-6 | TRBD2 | NA | CASSLGLAVKETQYF | TGTGCCAGCAGCTTGGGACTAGCGGTAAAAGAGACCCAGTACTTC
TRBJ2-7 | TRBV19 | TRBD2 | few | CASSGRVAGVGSYEQYF | TGTGCCAGTAGCGGACGGGTAGCGGGAGTAGGGTCCTACGAGCAGTACTTC
TRBJ2-1 | TRBV28 | TRBD2 | many | CASSSPWRERNEQFF | TGTGCCAGCAGTTCGCCGTGGCGGGAGAGGAATGAGCAGTTCTTC
TRBJ1-1 | TRBV12-3/TRBV12-4 | NA | many | CASRPERGMNTEAFF | TGTGCCAGCAGGCCTGAGAGGGGCATGAACACTGAAGCTTTCTTT
TRBJ1-1 | TRBV10-3 | NA | many | CAISEGTGYFTEAFF | TGTGCCATCAGTGAGGGGACCGGATATTTCACTGAAGCTTTCTTT
TRBJ1-2 | TRBV20-1 | NA | NA | CSARDQGSGYTF | TGCAGTGCTAGAGATCAGGGATCCGGCTACACCTTC
TRBJ1-2 | TRBV4-1 | NA | few | CASSQEPRLRTFGYTF | TGCGCCAGCAGCCAAGAGCCCAGGCTGCGGACTTTTGGCTACACCTTC
TRBJ2-3 | TRBV28 | TRBD2 | few | CASSSTSGRADTQYF | TGTGCCAGCAGTTCGACTAGCGGGAGGGCCGATACGCAGTATTTT
TRBJ2-1 | TRBV10-3 | NA | NA | CATLTSNNEQFF | TGTGCCACTCTGACCAGCAACAATGAGCAGTTCTTC
TRBJ1-1 | TRBV6-5 | TRBD1 | many | CASRYRGNTEAFF | TGTGCCAGCAGGTACAGGGGGAACACTGAAGCTTTCTTT
TRBJ1-4 | TRBV14 | NA | NA | CASSQGGRDNEKLFF | TGTGCCAGCAGCCAAGGGGGCAGGGATAATGAAAAACTGTTTTTT
TRBJ1-1 | TRBV27 | TRBD1 | NA | CASGHTGENTEAFF | TGTGCCAGTGGACATACAGGGGAGAACACTGAAGCTTTCTTT
TRBJ2-3 | TRBV27 | TRBD2 | few | CASSLSLGTTTDTQYF | TGTGCCAGCAGTTTATCGCTGGGGACTACCACAGATACGCAGTATTTT
TRBJ1-1 | TRBV15 | NA | NA | CATSTPTTGNTEAFF | TGTGCCACCAGCACCCCAACGACAGGGAACACTGAAGCTTTCTTT
TRBJ2-5 | TRBV12-5 | NA | few | CASVFGEETQYF | TGTGCTAGTGTCTTTGGGGAAGAGACCCAGTACTTC
TRBJ1-6 | TRBV7-6 | NA | many | CASSFRDTYNSPLHF | TGTGCCAGCAGCTTCAGGGATACCTATAATTCACCCCTCCACTTT
TRBJ1-5 | TRBV19 | NA | many | CASRIMDSLNQPQHF | TGTGCCAGTAGGATCATGGATTCACTCAATCAGCCCCAGCATTTT
TRBJ2-2 | TRBV4-1 | NA | many | CASSQDSYTGELFF | TGCGCCAGCAGCCAAGATTCCTACACCGGGGAGCTGTTTTTT
TRBJ1-4 | TRBV10-2 | TRBD1 | few | CASSEWTGATNEKLFF | TGCGCCAGCAGTGAGTGGACAGGGGCGACAAATGAAAAACTGTTTTTT